The rows below give T cell receptor beta chains drawn from one sample of a study of T cells in Graves' hyperthyroidism and ophthalmopathy. MiXCR was run by TCRdb on the multiplex PCR reads, yielding one entry per CDR3 protein. The table lists hundreds of thousands of distinct CDR3 sequences, 45% of them singletons, with more than 7% in the top ten. Sequencing input: peripheral blood or thyroid tissue (not recorded which). The receptors shown here come from an adult man with Graves' disease, either hyperthyroidism or ophthalmopathy (not recorded which). Both conserved end residues are trimmed from each CDR3. Not every row has a clone size; where given, it reads once, few, many or a size class.

abundance	len	v_gene	CDR3aa
many	11	TRBV24-1	ATSVSDSYGYT
.	10	TRBV29-1	SYGTVDYGYT
.	12	TRBV20-1	SARDVLHNQPQH
.	13	TRBV7-2	ASRKGGEGRREQY
.	16	TRBV10-3	AISESSLQGAQGYGYT
many	10	TRBV29-1	SVVGSTYEQY
.	10	TRBV29-1	SRQGGGEKLF
.	13	TRBV7-2	ASSPTSGGWETQY
.	14	TRBV12-3/TRBV12-4	ASSSPFGRGNYGYT
.	16	TRBV29-1	SVLRTTEGLAGVYEQY
.	11	TRBV30	AWSNRGHQPQH
once	14	TRBV2	ASSENPGSSGNTIY
few	14	TRBV7-3	ATSSGTGRLNTEAF
.	13	TRBV10-3	AARDGTASNYGYT
.	13	TRBV11-3	ASSPQGQLNTEAF
few	10	TRBV24-1	ATSDWGQEQY
.	11	TRBV5-1	ASSLDPWGEQY
.	11	TRBV7-9	ASRPWNTGELF
.	13	TRBV25-1	ASSYYEGQGQTQY
few	10	TRBV29-1	SVVRDQETQY
.	12	TRBV7-4	ASTPAGGGQPQH
once	12	TRBV19	ASTSRNSYYGYT
many	14	TRBV10-3	AISESRQGVNSPLH
once	11	TRBV20-1	SARSLSTGEQY
.	15	TRBV10-3	ASSESGTGGEGTEAF
many	12	TRBV7-2	ASSLALGAHEAF
.	10	TRBV2	ASNPDRVEAF
.	15	TRBV10-3	ASSERSDGGRGQPQH